This entry lists 5 T cell receptor beta chains sequenced from one sample in a study of Ad26.COV2.S vaccination and SARS-CoV-2 variants. The protocol was immunoSEQ multiplex PCR, while the TCRdb copy is restricted to in-frame clones and leaves out a portion. The table lists roughly 460,000 clones, roughly nine tenths of them singletons. Noted treatment: roughly 19 received Ad26.COV2.S at low or high dose, single or two shots; about five received placebo; per-sample allocation not given. Repertoires come from day 63 after the first vaccine or placebo injection. The sample here was peripheral blood, taken in a trial of Ad26.COV2.S vaccine versus placebo. These receptors were collected from a person aged 18-65 years who received the Ad26.COV2.S COVID-19 vaccine or a placebo.

The genes are TRBV6-5 and TRBJ2-1; D not certain. Trimming left V 6 bases short and J 5 bases short, with 14 bases between. The CDR3 totals 14 residues. Germline V gene lookup returns CDR1 MNHEY and CDR2 SVGAGI. CDR3 nucleotide sequence: TGTGCCAGCAGGCCTCGGAAGGGTCACAATGAGCAGTTCTTC. As protein: CASRPRKGHNEQFF.

The rearrangement joins TRBV29-1 to TRBJ1-1, with D uncertain. CDR3 length: 12 residues. Per germline, CDR1 SQVTM and CDR2 ANQGSEA. The V end was cut by 4 bases, the J end by 6 bases, with 12 bases between. CDR3 amino acids: CSVGVMGAEAFF. The CDR3 DNA is TGCAGCGTTGGGGTTATGGGCGCTGAAGCTTTCTTT.

The rearrangement uses TRBV7-3 and TRBJ2-3; TRBD2 aligns across 10 bases. The junction had 12 bases not matched to a gene; V was cut back by 5 bases and J by 1 base. The germline gives CDR1 SGHTA, CDR2 FQGTGA. The CDR3 extends over 18 amino acids. This CDR3 is CASSPGPSGSLGTDTQYF. CDR3 nucleotides: TGTGCCAGCAGCCCGGGGCCTAGCGGGAGTTTGGGCACAGATACGCAGTATTTT.

V usage is TRBV28 and J usage is TRBJ2-5; possibly TRBD1 for D (6 bases). This CDR3 is 13 amino acids long. The V gene lost 5 bases and the J gene lost 6 bases, with 13 bases spanning the gap. Germline V gives CDR1 MDHEN, CDR2 SYDVKM. The CDR3, as DNA: TGTGCCAGCAGTCCACAGGGCCTAAAGACCCAGTACTTC. Encoded protein: CASSPQGLKTQYF.

The chain joins TRBV11-2 to TRBJ2-5, with a tentative D call TRBD2 (7 bases). The CDR3 runs 16 residues. Between the trimmed V and J ends, which lost 0 bases and 1 base, there was a span of 12 bases. In germline, CDR1 is SGHAT, CDR2 FQNNGV. This CDR3 reads CASSLEWEGVQETQYF. The CDR3 nucleotides are TGTGCCAGCAGCTTAGAATGGGAGGGGGTCCAAGAGACCCAGTACTTC.